One sample yielded the 31 T cell receptor beta chains listed below, sequenced in a study of blood T cells in healthy people across ages. A second PCR of 7 to 11 cycles used a sample-barcoded 5' primer and a J-beta primer mix. TCRdb passed the 5' RACE reads through MiXCR, listing each CDR3 protein once. The sample has some 1,500,000 distinct CDR3 sequences; roughly 43% are singletons. The source material was blood. These receptors were obtained from a woman between 18 and 29 years old in good health.

The chain links TRBV27 to TRBJ2-7; 8 nucleotides align to TRBD2. The length of the CDR3 is 15 residues. With V trimmed by 6 bases and J by 0 bases, 7 bases remained unmatched. From germline, CDR1 is MNHEY and CDR2 SMNVEV (reference sequence). Written as DNA, the CDR3 is TGTGCCAGCAGCTACGAGCGGGAGAGCTCCTACGAGCAGTACTTC. This translates into CASSYERESSYEQYF.

V and J are TRBV30 and TRBJ2-3, with D tentatively TRBD2 (7 bases). The CDR3 runs to 14 residues. From germline, CDR1 is GTSNPN and CDR2 SVGIG (reference sequence). The V end was cut by 8 bases, the J end by 4 bases, with 19 bases between. DNA for the CDR3: TGTGCCCGGACCTTAGGGGGGGTGGCAGATACGCAGTATTTT. Protein product: CARTLGGVADTQYF.

The chain employs TRBV28 and TRBJ2-4; a weak D match, TRBD1 (6 bases). The germline V gene has CDR1 MDHEN and CDR2 SYDVKM. V was trimmed by 5 bases and J by 13 bases, leaving 24 bases between them. This CDR3 is built from 15 residues. The CDR3, as DNA: TGTGCCAGCAGTCTCACAGGGTTCCCCGTACGTGGGCAGTACTTC. The encoded protein is CASSLTGFPVRGQYF. Full variable domain (remainder filled in from reference TRBV28 and TRBJ2-4): DVKVTQSSRYLVKRTGEKVFLECVQDMDHENMFWYRQDPGLGLRLIYFSYDVKMKEKGDIPEGYSVSREKKERFSLILESASTNQTSMYLCASSLTGFPVRGQYFGAGTRLSVL.

The chain has TRBV7-6 and TRBJ2-4; D unclear. The germline gives CDR1 SGHVS, CDR2 FNYEAQ. V was clipped by 4 bases and J by 8 bases, with 9 bases between them. This CDR3 has 12 residues. The CDR3 spells CASSSLEDIQYF. For the CDR3, the DNA is TGTGCCAGCAGCTCCCTTGAAGACATTCAGTACTTC.

CDR3 in amino acids: CATNTGSATNEKLFF. DNA for the CDR3: TGTGCCACAAATACAGGGAGTGCAACTAATGAAAAACTGTTTTTT. This chain links TRBV2 with TRBJ1-4; tentatively, D is TRBD1 (6 bases). The ends were cut back, 10 bases at V and 0 bases at J, with 15 bases in the middle. CDR1 and CDR2 (germline): SNHLY, FYNNEI. This CDR3 is built from 15 residues.

V usage is TRBV29-1 and J usage is TRBJ1-1; unclear D gene. V gave up 4 bases and J gave up 0 bases, with 15 bases separating them. The CDR3 is 15 residues long. CDR1 is SQVTM and CDR2 is ANQGSEA in the germline V gene. CDR3 in DNA: TGCAGCGTTGGCCATTTCGCATGGGTGAACACTGAAGCTTTCTTT. Residues: CSVGHFAWVNTEAFF.

With respect to this clonotype: Germline is not matched at one junction end, which may reflect a read error. V is TRBV7-7 and J is TRBJ2-1; no definite D call. The CDR3 spans 13 residues. Germline-derived CDR1 and CDR2 are SSHAT and FNYEAQ (reference sequence). The CDR3 region is CASSRDQYNEQFF. CDR3 in DNA: TGTGCTAGCAGCCGAGACCAGTACAATGAGCAGTTCTTC.

This chain uses TRBV28 with TRBJ1-1; 8 bases agree with TRBD1. Germline values: CDR1 MDHEN, CDR2 SYDVKM. The CDR3 is made up of 15 amino acids. V was pared by 5 bases and J by 0 bases, with 5 bases of the junction left unmatched. The DNA of the CDR3 is TGTGCCAGCAGTGCCTGGACAGGGATGAACACTGAAGCTTTCTTT. This sequence encodes CASSAWTGMNTEAFF.

This clonotype was counted only a few times. The genes are TRBV25-1 and TRBJ2-1; 8 bases match TRBD1. The V gene end was trimmed by 10 bases and the J gene end by 9 bases; junction bases not matched to a gene: 11. The CDR3 has 13 amino acids. Germline V gives CDR1 MGHDK, CDR2 SYGVNS. CDR3 in DNA: TGTGCCACCGACAGGGGAAATTCGGGTGAGCAGTTCTTC. This encodes CATDRGNSGEQFF.

The chain employs TRBV20-1 and TRBJ1-2; no clear D. The germline V gene encodes CDR1 DFQATT and CDR2 SNEGSKA (reference sequence). V was clipped by 0 bases and J by 1 base, with 9 bases between them. This CDR3 has 14 amino acids. The CDR3 region has the DNA TGCAGTGCTAGAGATCATGGGAATAACTATGGCTACACCTTC. It encodes CSARDHGNNYGYTF.

This clonotype has only a few counts. The chain combines TRBV28 with TRBJ2-5; D is uncertain. With 1 base removed from V and 5 bases from J, the gap between germline ends came to 8 bases. The CDR3 consists of 13 residues. CDR1 and CDR2 (germline): MDHEN, SYDVKM. The CDR3 sequence: CASSLYHGETQYF. The CDR3, as DNA: TGTGCCAGCAGTTTATATCACGGTGAGACCCAGTACTTC. Full variable domain (remainder filled in from reference TRBV28 and TRBJ2-5): DVKVTQSSRYLVKRTGEKVFLECVQDMDHENMFWYRQDPGLGLRLIYFSYDVKMKEKGDIPEGYSVSREKKERFSLILESASTNQTSMYLCASSLYHGETQYFGPGTRLLVL.

V usage is TRBV24-1 and J usage is TRBJ2-3; TRBD2 might be the D (6 bases). From germline, CDR1 is KGHDR and CDR2 SFDVKD. The CDR3 sequence is 17 residues long. Trimming removed 1 base at V and 0 bases at J, with 13 bases between. As DNA, the CDR3 is TGTGCCACCAGTGATTTTCGGAGCGGGTCTAGCACAGATACGCAGTATTTT. Encoded protein: CATSDFRSGSSTDTQYF.

This clonotype came up a few times. V is TRBV29-1 and J is TRBJ2-5; D ambiguous. V was trimmed by 1 base and J by 3 bases, leaving 9 bases between them. The V gene's germline CDR1 is SQVTM and CDR2 ANQGSEA. The CDR3 is 13 amino acids. CDR3 in amino acids: CSVEGRIKETQYF. The CDR3 DNA is TGCAGCGTTGAAGGGCGGATAAAAGAGACCCAGTACTTC. Complete variable domain (other parts from reference TRBV29-1 and TRBJ2-5): SAVISQKPSRDICQRGTSLTIQCQVDSQVTMMFWYRQQPGQSLTLIATANQGSEATYESGFVIDKFPISRPNLTFSTLTVSNMSPEDSSIYLCSVEGRIKETQYFGPGTRLLVL.

The rearrangement uses TRBV5-1 and TRBJ1-3; 8 bases match TRBD1. Germline CDR1 reads SGHRS; CDR2 reads YFSETQ. CDR3 length equals 14 residues. The V gene end was trimmed by 4 bases and the J gene end by 8 bases; junction bases not matched to a gene: 8. The CDR3 reads CASSRNDRGYTIYF. The CDR3 DNA follows: TGCGCCAGCAGCCGAAACGACAGGGGTTACACCATATATTTT.

This sequence joins TRBV28 and TRBJ2-3, with 7 bases that match TRBD2. The V gene end was trimmed by 4 bases and the J gene end by 0 bases; junction bases not matched to a gene: 4. The CDR3 has 15 residues. The germline CDR1 and CDR2 sequences are MDHEN and SYDVKM. The chain's CDR3 is CASSYSGPSTDTQYF. The CDR3 nucleotides read TGTGCCAGCAGTTATAGCGGGCCGAGCACAGATACGCAGTATTTT. Full variable domain (rest looked up from reference TRBV28 and TRBJ2-3): DVKVTQSSRYLVKRTGEKVFLECVQDMDHENMFWYRQDPGLGLRLIYFSYDVKMKEKGDIPEGYSVSREKKERFSLILESASTNQTSMYLCASSYSGPSTDTQYFGPGTRLTVL.

The V and J genes are TRBV6-2 or TRBV6-3 and TRBJ2-7; 7 nucleotides agree with TRBD1. Germline lookup yields CDR1 MNHEY and CDR2 SVGEGT. V lost 2 bases and J lost 0; bases outside the gene matches: 4. The CDR3 covers 15 residues. The CDR3 loop is CASSYGQVSSYEQYF. The DNA for the CDR3 is TGTGCCAGCAGTTACGGACAGGTGAGCTCCTACGAGCAGTACTTC.

The rearrangement joins TRBV20-1 to TRBJ1-5, with TRBD1 as a possible D gene (5 bases). The V end was cut by 4 bases, the J end by 0 bases, with 19 bases between. CDR3 length equals 17 residues. Germline V gene data show CDR1 as DFQATT and CDR2 as SNEGSKA (reference sequence). The chain's CDR3 is CSAKPQSGTYSNQPQHF. DNA for the CDR3: TGCAGTGCTAAACCCCAGTCCGGGACCTATAGCAATCAGCCCCAGCATTTT.

This clonotype was seen more than once but under ten times. The CDR3 spells CASSLNHGQPQHF. The CDR3 bases are TGTGCCAGCAGCCTCAACCATGGTCAGCCCCAGCATTTT. The genes are TRBV7-9 and TRBJ1-5; the D is unclear. Trimming cost V 5 bases and J 6 bases, with 11 bases left between them. Germline CDR1 and CDR2: SEHNR and FQNEAQ (reference sequence). The CDR3 runs 13 residues.

The rearrangement links TRBV20-1 to TRBJ1-4; D not resolved. V was trimmed by 3 bases and J by 5 bases, leaving 7 bases between them. The CDR3 is 12 amino acids. The V gene's germline CDR1 is DFQATT and CDR2 SNEGSKA (reference sequence). In DNA form, the CDR3 reads TGCAGTGCTAGGGTTATGAATGAAAAACTGTTTTTT. Translating gives CSARVMNEKLFF.

V usage is TRBV12-5 and J usage is TRBJ1-1; possibly TRBD1 for D (6 bases). The germline V gene encodes CDR1 LGHNT and CDR2 FRNRAP. V was trimmed by 1 base and J by 5 bases, leaving 14 bases between them. The CDR3 is 15 residues long. The CDR3 sequence is CASGLDGGQLTEAFF. CDR3 nucleotides: TGTGCTAGTGGTTTGGATGGGGGGCAGTTAACTGAAGCTTTCTTT.

This clonotype was recorded a few times. This chain connects TRBV7-9 to TRBJ1-5; D is undetermined. Germline V gives CDR1 SEHNR, CDR2 FQNEAQ (reference sequence). This CDR3 comprises 15 residues. V lost 1 base and J 7 bases, leaving 14 bases between the germline ends. The CDR3 sequence: CASSLGVGSQQPQHF. The CDR3 nucleotides read TGTGCCAGCAGCTTAGGAGTGGGTTCCCAACAGCCCCAGCATTTT.

V usage is TRBV12-3 or TRBV12-4 and J usage is TRBJ2-2; a weak D match, TRBD1 (5 bases). The V and J ends lost 10 bases and 5 bases respectively, with 14 bases between them. The CDR3 has 13 residues. The chain's CDR3 is CATHLKGTGELFF. The CDR3 DNA is TGTGCCACCCATCTAAAGGGGACCGGGGAGCTGTTTTTT.

The chain is built from TRBV12-3 or TRBV12-4 and TRBJ1-5; the match to TRBD1 covers 8 bases. With V trimmed by 7 bases and J by 6 bases, 5 bases remained unmatched. The CDR3 contains 13 residues. CDR3 in DNA: TGTGCCAGCAACCCGACAGGGGTTCAGCCCCAGCATTTT. Protein sequence: CASNPTGVQPQHF.

The V call is TRBV6-6, the J call TRBJ2-7, with 12 bases aligning to TRBD2. CDR1 and CDR2 from the germline V gene are MNHNY and SVGAGI (reference sequence). CDR3 size: 17 residues. Unmatched junction bases numbered 7, after V lost 0 bases and J lost 4 bases. CDR3 loop: CASSYSPSSGRVYEQYF. The CDR3 coding sequence is TGTGCCAGCAGTTACTCCCCCTCTAGCGGGAGGGTTTACGAGCAGTACTTC.

With regard to this clonotype: A junction boundary mismatches the germline segment, possibly from a read error. This sequence joins TRBV3-1 and TRBJ2-7; maybe TRBD1 (6 bases). Per the germline V gene, CDR1 is LGHDT and CDR2 is YNNKEL (reference sequence). The CDR3 consists of 13 residues. The CDR3 loop is CACSHRGGREQYF. Here the CDR3 DNA reads TGTGCCTGCAGCCACCGAGGGGGTAGGGAGCAGTACTTC.

The rearrangement joins TRBV12-3 or TRBV12-4 to TRBJ2-7; no definite D call. The CDR3 covers 14 residues. The V end lost 2 bases, the J end lost 6 bases, and 14 bases lay between the germline ends. DNA for the CDR3: TGTGCCAGCAGTTTATTGGTTTTCGGGTCCGAGCAGTACTTC. Amino acid sequence: CASSLLVFGSEQYF.

The chain links TRBV11-2 to TRBJ2-1; possibly TRBD1 or TRBD2 for D (5 bases each). The ends were cut back, 2 bases at V and 0 bases at J, with 11 bases in the middle. The CDR3 consists of 16 residues. Germline CDR1 is SGHAT and CDR2 is FQNNGV. The CDR3 reads CASSLHGASSYNEQFF. For the CDR3, the DNA is TGTGCCAGCAGCTTACACGGGGCTAGCTCCTACAATGAGCAGTTCTTC.

V is TRBV13 and J is TRBJ1-2, with D possibly being TRBD1 (5 bases). Germline V gene data show CDR1 as PRHDT and CDR2 as FYEKMQ (reference sequence). CDR3 length: 16 residues. The V gene lost 1 base and the J gene lost 0 bases, with 12 bases spanning the gap. CDR3 nucleotides: TGTGCCAGCAGCTTAGAAGACAGAGCTACTAACTATGGCTACACCTTC. It is translated as CASSLEDRATNYGYTF.

The V gene is TRBV2, the J gene TRBJ2-3; possible D gene TRBD1, 6 bases. V was cut by 1 base and J by 4 bases, with 15 bases left in between. There are 16 residues in the CDR3. Germline-derived CDR1 and CDR2 are SNHLY and FYNNEI. In DNA, the CDR3 is TGTGCCAGCAGTGAAGGTATTTGGCAGGGGTCAGATACGCAGTATTTT. It yields the protein CASSEGIWQGSDTQYF.

This clonotype was counted only a few times. The rearrangement joins TRBV29-1 to TRBJ1-1; the D is unclear. The germline V and J ends were trimmed by 4 bases and 6 bases, with 18 bases remaining between them. CDR1 is SQVTM, CDR2 ANQGSEA, per germline. The CDR3 has 14 residues. In DNA form, the CDR3 reads TGCAGCGTTGCGACGAAACTGGCGAGTGCTGAAGCTTTCTTT. Translated: CSVATKLASAEAFF.

This clonotype was observed a handful of times. The genes are TRBV28 and TRBJ2-7, with 11 bases that match TRBD1. The germline CDR1 and CDR2 sequences are MDHEN and SYDVKM. Unmatched junction bases numbered 15, after V lost 8 bases and J lost 12 bases. The CDR3 totals 14 residues. In DNA form, the CDR3 reads TGTGCCAGCGGTTCCCCCGGGACAGGGGGAGTGCGGTACTTC. Protein product: CASGSPGTGGVRYF.